This TCR beta chain was observed in a study of control samples from healthy donors and cancer patients (dated by TCRdb to about 2020). On this clone: The antigen this receptor binds is unknown. Within one base of it there is no much larger clone, and no base qualities were kept.

Inclusive of the bounding cysteine and phenylalanine, the CDR3 is 15 residues long. Solely the CDR3 DNA is kept, with 45 bases framed from the first base. Trimming accounts for 6 bases at V and 1 base at J, while the number of junction bases matched to no gene is 8. CDR1 and CDR2, looked up from the germline V gene (reference sequence), are MNHEY and SMNVEV. The library was built by means of the immunoSEQ multiplex PCR assay. What TCRdb holds here is the immuneACCESS table cut down to in-frame rearrangements. Part of the clones is not present; checked against another copy, under half of the missing clones reflect an unresolved V gene, and the others are unexplained. The sample table holds approximately 170,000 clones, of which 85% to 95% were seen once. The ten biggest clones cover about 1.4% of the sample.

Sequencing was done on a sample of blood. This chain joins TRBV27 to TRBJ1-1, and 7 junctional nucleotides match TRBD1. The origin of this receptor is a man aged 25 to 40 in good health. The CDR3 protein: CASRDQRQGNTEAFF. The DNA sequence is as follows: TGTGCCAGCAGGGACCAAAGACAGGGGAACACTGAAGCTTTCTTT.